These 25 T cell receptor beta chains were all obtained from the same sample, sequenced in a study of shared clonotypes between healthy human individuals. Libraries were prepared by immunoSEQ multiplex PCR; TCRdb keeps only in-frame clonotypes and omits some of them. The table has about 600,000 clones, nearly 98% seen once. Terminally differentiated effector memory CD45RA+ cells were excluded from the naive CD8 cells, which were CD45RO-negative and positively selected for CCR7. Sample: naive CD8+ T cells sorted from blood. The receptors were gathered from a man aged 25-40 years in good health.

The chain has TRBV7-8 and TRBJ2-5; 7 nucleotides line up with TRBD2. This CDR3 comprises 16 residues. The germline V gene encodes CDR1 SGHVS and CDR2 FQNEAQ. With V trimmed by 5 bases and J by 0 bases, 9 bases remained unmatched. CDR3 sequence reads: CASSPLADTYQETQYF. The CDR3 bases are TGTGCCAGCAGCCCTCTAGCGGACACGTACCAAGAGACCCAGTACTTC.

The CDR3 nucleotides are TGCAGCGTAGTACTAGCGCCAGACCCCACAGATACGCAGTATTTT. Translation gives CSVVLAPDPTDTQYF. The rearrangement joins TRBV29-1 to TRBJ2-3; 7 nucleotides line up with TRBD2. The germline V gene encodes CDR1 SQVTM and CDR2 ANQGSEA. The CDR3 is 15 residues long. V shed 6 bases and J 2 bases; nucleotides not matched to a gene: 11.

The chain employs TRBV10-1 and TRBJ1-1; 8 bases agree with TRBD1. V dropped 7 bases and J dropped 7; count of bases not matched to a gene: 11. The CDR3 totals 14 residues. Germline-derived CDR1 and CDR2 are WNHNN and SYGVQD (reference sequence). The CDR3 DNA reads TGCGCCAGCAACGGACAGGGTTCGCAGCTTGAAGCTTTCTTT. Translation gives CASNGQGSQLEAFF.

The chain links TRBV4-3 to TRBJ2-7, with D hard to call. V shed 4 bases and J shed 3 bases, with 10 bases lying between them. Germline V lookup: CDR1 LGHNA, CDR2 YSLEER. CDR3 size: 13 residues. The CDR3 DNA reads TGCGCCAGCAGCCCGAGTCTAGGCTACGAGCAGTACTTC. Its translation: CASSPSLGYEQYF.

This clone is a singleton in its sample. V is TRBV11-2 and J is TRBJ2-7; weak D call: TRBD2 (5 bases). Trimming removed 0 bases at V and 3 bases at J, with 12 bases between. CDR1 is SGHAT, CDR2 FQNNGV, per germline. CDR3 length: 15 residues. As DNA, the CDR3 is TGTGCCAGCAGCTTAGAGGCCGCAGACTACTACGAGCAGTACTTC. This sequence encodes CASSLEAADYYEQYF.

This clone occurred once. This sequence joins TRBV15 and TRBJ2-7, with D perhaps matching TRBD2 (6 bases). The CDR3 consists of 15 residues. Germline assignment: CDR1 LNHNV and CDR2 YYDKDF (reference sequence). V shed 3 bases and J shed 4 bases, with 16 bases lying between them. CDR3 amino acids: CATSSMGGPAYEQYF. In DNA form, the CDR3 reads TGTGCCACCAGCAGTATGGGGGGACCGGCGTACGAGCAGTACTTC.

This rearrangement joins TRBV5-1 to TRBJ2-3, with TRBD1 matching 9 bases. Germline trimming cut 2 bases from V and 1 base from J; bases unmatched to any gene: 2. Germline CDR1 reads SGHRS; CDR2 reads YFSETQ. The CDR3 spans 15 residues. The CDR3 is CASSFRDRGTDTQYF. The CDR3, as DNA: TGCGCCAGCAGCTTCCGGGACAGGGGCACAGATACGCAGTATTTT. The whole variable domain, remainder taken from reference TRBV5-1 and TRBJ2-3, is KAGVTQTPRYLIKTRGQQVTLSCSPISGHRSVSWYQQTPGQGLQFLFEYFSETQRNKGNFPGRFSGRQFSNSRSEMNVSTLELGDSALYLCASSFRDRGTDTQYFGPGTRLTVL.

As DNA, the CDR3 is TGTGCCAGCGGACCAGGACATGGCTACACCTTC. Amino acids: CASGPGHGYTF. This chain connects TRBV10-3 to TRBJ1-2, with no clear D. The germline CDR1 and CDR2 sequences are ENHRY and SYGVKD. The CDR3 covers 11 residues. V lost 10 bases, J lost 6 bases, and 12 bases lay in between.

The sample holds one count of this clone. The chain combines TRBV4-1 with TRBJ1-2; 8 bases are a match to TRBD1. CDR3 length: 18 residues. The V gene end was trimmed by 0 bases and the J gene end by 4 bases; junction bases not matched to a gene: 13. Germline CDR1 MGHRA, CDR2 YSYEKL. CDR3 amino acids: CASSQDLPTDRGVYGYTF. CDR3 nucleotide sequence: TGCGCCAGCAGCCAAGATCTACCCACAGACAGGGGCGTCTATGGCTACACCTTC.

The J gene is TRBJ2-7, the V gene TRBV7-8; TRBD1 is a possible D gene (6 bases). This CDR3 comprises 15 residues. The V and J ends lost 4 bases and 4 bases respectively, with 17 bases between them. CDR1 is SGHVS and CDR2 is FQNEAQ in the germline V gene. The CDR3 sequence is CASSSLTGPGYEQYF. DNA of the CDR3: TGTGCCAGCAGCTCCCTGACAGGTCCGGGGTACGAGCAGTACTTC.

The chain employs TRBV5-1 and TRBJ2-7; D is undetermined. Germline assignment: CDR1 SGHRS and CDR2 YFSETQ. CDR3 length: 13 amino acids. The V gene lost 4 bases and the J gene lost 0 bases, with 8 bases spanning the gap. The chain's CDR3 is CASSGPDSYEQYF. As DNA, the CDR3 is TGCGCCAGCAGCGGGCCTGACTCCTACGAGCAGTACTTC.

The chain recombines TRBV9 with TRBJ2-7; D is perhaps TRBD1 or TRBD2 (5 bases each). V was trimmed by 4 bases and J by 0 bases, leaving 17 bases between them. Germline CDR1 and CDR2: SGDLS and YYNGEE. The CDR3 covers 16 residues. DNA of the CDR3: TGTGCCAGCAGCCCTCGTGGGGGAGAGCGCTCCTACGAGCAGTACTTC. It specifies CASSPRGGERSYEQYF. Supplemented by reference TRBV9 and TRBJ2-7, the full variable domain reads DSGVTQTPKHLITATGQRVTLRCSPRSGDLSVYWYQQSLDQGLQFLIQYYNGEERAKGNILERFSAQQFPDLHSELNLSSLELGDSALYFCASSPRGGERSYEQYFGPGTRLTVT.

The chain uses TRBV5-1 and TRBJ1-5; 7 positions agree with TRBD1. CDR1 is SGHRS and CDR2 is YFSETQ in the germline V gene. The CDR3 contains 18 residues. The junction had 11 bases not matched to a gene; V was cut back by 2 bases and J by 0 bases. The CDR3 loop is CASSFNPTGRDSNQPQHF. CDR3 DNA: TGCGCCAGCAGCTTTAACCCGACAGGGAGGGATAGCAATCAGCCCCAGCATTTT. The whole variable domain, remainder taken from reference TRBV5-1 and TRBJ1-5, is KAGVTQTPRYLIKTRGQQVTLSCSPISGHRSVSWYQQTPGQGLQFLFEYFSETQRNKGNFPGRFSGRQFSNSRSEMNVSTLELGDSALYLCASSFNPTGRDSNQPQHFGDGTRLSIL.

With regard to this clone: The identical CDR3 is also encoded by other nucleotide sequences in the sample. This chain uses TRBV7-9 with TRBJ2-2; D remains unclear. The CDR3 length is 12 residues. V was pared by 3 bases and J by 5 bases, with 4 bases between. Germline V lookup: CDR1 SEHNR, CDR2 FQNEAQ (reference sequence). In DNA form, the CDR3 reads TGTGCCAGCAGCTTCCGAACCGGGGAGCTGTTTTTT. This codes for CASSFRTGELFF. Looking up the rest from reference TRBV7-9 and TRBJ2-2 gives the full variable domain: DTGVSQNPRHKITKRGQNVTFRCDPISEHNRLYWYRQTLGQGPEFLTYFQNEAQLEKSRLLSDRFSAERPKGSFSTLEIQRTEQGDSAMYLCASSFRTGELFFGEGSRLTVL.

This clone was counted once. The chain joins TRBV9 to TRBJ2-2, with 8 nucleotides matching TRBD1. The germline V gene has CDR1 SGDLS and CDR2 YYNGEE. The CDR3 covers 16 residues. V lost 4 bases to trimming and J lost 7 bases; unmatched junction nucleotides: 12. CDR3 sequence: CASSHPDRAEYGELFF. CDR3 nucleotide sequence: TGTGCCAGCAGCCATCCGGACAGGGCTGAATACGGGGAGCTGTTTTTT.

On this clone itself: One junction end does not reproduce the germline sequence, and a read error may be involved. The chain couples TRBV27 to TRBJ1-2, with no clear D. Germline lookup yields CDR1 MNHEY and CDR2 SMNVEV (reference sequence). The CDR3 consists of 14 residues. The CDR3 bases are TGTGCCAGTAGTTTATCTTTGGGATTTGGTGGCTACACCTTC. Amino acids: CASSLSLGFGGYTF.

The rearrangement uses TRBV7-6 and TRBJ1-1; D uncertain. The CDR3 length is 12 residues. The V gene's germline CDR1 is SGHVS and CDR2 FNYEAQ. Trimming cost V 4 bases and J 8 bases, with 11 bases left between them. The CDR3 region is CASSYASGEAFF. CDR3 bases: TGTGCCAGCAGCTATGCGTCCGGAGAAGCTTTCTTT.

The J gene is TRBJ2-2, the V gene TRBV4-3; TRBD1 aligns across 9 bases. CDR3 length equals 14 residues. The germline V gene has CDR1 LGHNA and CDR2 YSLEER. Unmatched junction bases numbered 5, after V lost 4 bases and J lost 8 bases. Here the CDR3 DNA reads TGCGCCAGCAGCCCCGGGACAGGGTTGGGGGAGCTGTTTTTT. This gives the protein CASSPGTGLGELFF.

The J gene is TRBJ2-5, the V gene TRBV19, with TRBD1 identical over 9 bases. The V segment lost 9 bases and the J segment 5 bases; nucleotides outside the gene matches: 25. The CDR3 loop spans 19 amino acids. Germline CDR1 is LNHDA and CDR2 is SQIVND (reference sequence). CDR3 nucleotides: TGTGCCAGGAGGGAAGTTCACAGGGGGCGAAAGGGAGGACGGGAGACCCAGTACTTC. Translation gives CARREVHRGRKGGRETQYF.

On this clone: This CDR3 is also generated by other DNA sequences in the sample. J is TRBJ2-7 and V is TRBV5-5; either TRBD1 or TRBD2 may fit D (5 bases each). Trimming removed 0 bases from V and 0 bases from J, with 7 bases in between. The germline gives CDR1 SGHKS, CDR2 YYEKEE (reference sequence). The CDR3 has 14 residues. The CDR3 is CASSLEGSSYEQYF. The CDR3 DNA is TGTGCCAGCAGCTTGGAGGGGAGCTCCTACGAGCAGTACTTC.

The V gene is TRBV29-1, the J gene TRBJ2-7; possibly TRBD1 for D (6 bases). Trimming pared 0 bases from V and 2 bases from J, leaving 14 bases between. The CDR3 runs to 15 residues. CDR1 is SQVTM, CDR2 ANQGSEA, per germline. CDR3 loop: CSVEDDRSRTYEQYF. In nucleotides, the CDR3 is TGCAGCGTTGAAGACGACAGGTCTCGCACCTACGAGCAGTACTTC.

This clone appeared a single time. The chain links TRBV5-4 to TRBJ1-1; the D is unclear. This CDR3 comprises 13 residues. V shed 2 bases and J shed 0 bases, with 5 bases lying between them. CDR1 is SGHNT, CDR2 YYREEE, per germline (reference sequence). CDR3 loop: CASSFPMNTEAFF. CDR3 sequence (DNA): TGTGCCAGCAGCTTCCCGATGAACACTGAAGCTTTCTTT.

The rearrangement uses TRBV7-9 and TRBJ1-2, with D perhaps matching TRBD1 (6 bases). This CDR3 has 15 residues. Germline V gives CDR1 SEHNR, CDR2 FQNEAQ (reference sequence). The V gene lost 4 bases and the J gene lost 2 bases, with 14 bases spanning the gap. The CDR3 loop is CASSSPGGANYGYTF. CDR3 bases: TGTGCCAGCAGCTCTCCTGGGGGGGCCAACTATGGCTACACCTTC.

This clone has more than one count but fewer than ten. The J gene is TRBJ2-7, the V gene TRBV2; D uncertain. The ends were cut back, 7 bases at V and 4 bases at J, with 11 bases in the middle. Per the germline V gene, CDR1 is SNHLY and CDR2 is FYNNEI. This CDR3 spans 12 amino acids. The CDR3 bases are TGTGCCAGCACCCTGCGGATTTACGAGCAGTACTTC. It encodes CASTLRIYEQYF.

This chain connects TRBV2 to TRBJ2-2; maybe TRBD2 (5 bases). CDR3 length: 14 amino acids. V was clipped by 4 bases and J by 6 bases, with 12 bases between them. The germline V gene has CDR1 SNHLY and CDR2 FYNNEI. The CDR3 DNA sequence: TGTGCCAGCAGTGGTGGTAGCGCTGCCGGGGAGCTGTTTTTT. The encoded protein is CASSGGSAAGELFF.